This TCR beta chain was retrieved from a study of tumor-infiltrating lymphocytes in primary liver carcinoma. From around 500 ng of total RNA, TCR beta-specific cDNA was reverse-transcribed using a constant-region primer. The TCR beta library was amplified through three nested multiplex PCR rounds in a modified ARM-PCR procedure. A C-beta reverse primer and TRBV1-TRBV30 forward primers served in each of the first two PCR rounds, at 10 cycles apiece. One entry per CDR3 protein results from TCRdb running MiXCR on the multiplex PCR reads. The sample comprises some 180,000 distinct CDR3 sequences, 50% to 75% of which are singletons, and less than 75% rests with the top ten. Trimming pared 5 bases from V and 0 bases from J, leaving 22 bases between. Germline CDR1 is MNHNY and CDR2 is SVGAGI (reference sequence). The length of the CDR3 is 18 residues. In its sample, this clonotype was seen a few times. Out of unsorted whole blood came the blood RNA, and germline DNA was extracted as well.

This receptor was obtained from a man between 40 and 49 years old with primary liver carcinoma and hepatitis B virus infection. Sequencing input: peripheral blood. The V call is TRBV6-6, the J call TRBJ1-2; D is unresolved. CDR3 bases: TGTGCCAGCAGTCCCCCTCTTCATGGACCCTTTCCTAACTATGGCTACACCTTC. It codes for CASSPPLHGPFPNYGYTF.